This paragraph covers one TCR beta chain sequence. Trimming shortened V by 1 base and J by 0 bases, and 7 bases separated the two germline ends. The CDR3 loop spans 14 amino acids. Germline CDR1 is SGHTA and CDR2 is FQGNSA. These data come from a study of blood T cell repertoires in COVID-19. About the study: Nucleic acid was either cDNA or gDNA, and it came from T cells, B-cell-depleted T cells, or PBMCs.

In the original workflow: The assay estimated nucleated cells by amplifying reference gene primers. Produced via immunoSEQ multiplex PCR; TCRdb's table is partial and in-frame only. V and J calls plus clone size are reproduced from that table; the DNA served to infer D and trimming. The sample lists more than 85,000 clones; about four fifths were seen once. The sequenced sample consisted of peripheral blood. The chain carries TRBV7-2 and TRBJ2-7; a weak D match, TRBD2 (6 bases). The sequence came from an elderly man with acute or convalescent COVID-19. CDR3 DNA: TGTGCCAGCAGCTTAGTTAGCGGCTCCTACGAGCAGTACTTC. Residues: CASSLVSGSYEQYF.